The T cell receptor (beta chain) under discussion was sequenced for a study of response to subunit inactivated influenza vaccine (dated by TCRdb to between 2018 and 2020). For the study in its entirety: Deep quantitative profiling of the T cell receptor repertoire was used in the study to follow responses to a trivalent subunit inactivated influenza vaccine. The investigation overall reported the following: It was suggested by the authors that each seasonal influenza vaccination may recruit only a limited number of new T cells.

Sample time point, as interpreted from the label and publication: 45 days after influenza vaccine administration. This clonotype showed up just a few times. Its recognized antigen is unknown. One base away there is no much larger clone; base qualities are not given. The library was generated by RT-PCR. Sequencer: Illumina HiSeq 2500. The public reads were run again by TCRdb, first through fastp at Q25 and then through MiXCR, and only productive beta chains were kept. Each record represents a unique CDR3 protein, reported with the most common genes and DNA among its rows. The sample includes fewer than 650,000 distinct CDR3 sequences, with 10% to 15% observed a single time. Roughly 13% of the sample rests with the top ten. Including the terminal cysteine and phenylalanine, the CDR3 comprises 15 residues. The kept DNA is CDR3 alone, 45 bases in frame from the first base. CDR1 LGHNA and CDR2 YSLEER are derived from the germline V gene. Here V drops 0 bases and J drops 9 bases, and the junction holds 5 bases not matched to any gene.

The chain is encoded by TRBV4-3 joined to TRBJ1-6; TRBD1 agrees with 7 junctional bases. Here the sequenced sample was PBMCs from blood, taken more than 35 days after vaccination. The TCR sequence derives from a man aged 50-59 years who received an inactivated influenza vaccine. Donor details come from another sample of the same person, matched by shared clones. For the CDR3, the sequence is CASSQEGQTRSPLHF. The DNA sequence is given as TGCGCCAGCAGCCAAGAGGGACAGACCCGTTCACCCCTCCACTTT.